The 30 T cell receptor beta chains below all came from one sample that was sequenced in a study of CD8 T cells in Susac syndrome. RNA, at about 0.45 to 1 ug, was reverse transcribed with random hexamers. TCRdb analysed the immunoSEQ multiplex PCR reads with MiXCR anew, one entry per CDR3 protein. The table has roughly 140,000 distinct CDR3 sequences, nearly 95% seen once. The sequenced sample consisted of CD8+ T cells from PBMCs. The receptors were gathered from a human donor in good health.

The chain combines TRBV20-1 with TRBJ2-1, with TRBD2 identical over 11 bases. In germline, CDR1 is DFQATT, CDR2 SNEGSKA (reference sequence). V gave up 0 bases and J gave up 4 bases; unmatched junction bases: 5. The CDR3 contains 16 residues. For the CDR3, the DNA is TGCAGTGCTAGAGATTTGGGGACTAGCGGATACAATGAGCAGTTCTTC. Translating it yields CSARDLGTSGYNEQFF.

This clonotype was seen a single time. In nucleotides, the CDR3 is TGTGCCACCAGTGAAATAGGAATATCGCAGTTCTTC. Encoded protein: CATSEIGISQFF. J is TRBJ2-1 and V is TRBV24-1; D unresolved. There are 12 residues in the CDR3. Trimming took 4 bases from V and 12 from J, leaving 12 bases between them. Germline loops: CDR1 KGHDR, CDR2 SFDVKD.

This clonotype was counted a single time. The chain joins TRBV29-1 to TRBJ2-7; tentatively, D is TRBD1 (5 bases). V was trimmed by 5 bases and J by 6 bases, leaving 14 bases between them. This CDR3 region has 12 residues. Germline V gene sequence: CDR1 SQVTM, CDR2 ANQGSEA. In nucleotides, the CDR3 is TGCAGCGTTACGGACATAGCTAGCGAGCAGTACTTC. Translation gives CSVTDIASEQYF.

The chain is built from TRBV29-1 and TRBJ1-1, with unresolved D. The CDR3 has 10 amino acids. The V gene lost 5 bases and the J gene lost 1 base, with 2 bases spanning the gap. Per germline, CDR1 SQVTM and CDR2 ANQGSEA. CDR3 bases: TGCAGCGTTCGGAACACTGAAGCTTTCTTT. Its protein is CSVRNTEAFF.

J is TRBJ2-5 and V is TRBV7-9; 7 nucleotides align to TRBD2. The V segment lost 4 bases and the J segment 1 base; nucleotides outside the gene matches: 12. The CDR3 runs 17 residues. Germline CDR1 is SEHNR and CDR2 is FQNEAQ (reference sequence). The CDR3 DNA is TGTGCCAGCAGCTCGAACAGGCTAGCGGTACTCCAAGAGACCCAGTACTTC. This translates into CASSSNRLAVLQETQYF.

In this sample, this clonotype turned up a few times. This chain links TRBV25-1 with TRBJ2-7; D gene uncertain. CDR1 is MGHDK and CDR2 is SYGVNS in the germline V gene. The V end was cut by 6 bases, the J end by 1 base, with 7 bases between. The CDR3 consists of 12 residues. The CDR3: CASSEGSYEQYF. The CDR3 DNA reads TGTGCCAGCAGCGAAGGGTCCTACGAGCAGTACTTC.

The V call is TRBV14, the J call TRBJ2-1, with D possibly being TRBD2 (5 bases). The V end lost 1 base, the J end lost 9 bases, and 10 bases lay between the germline ends. This CDR3 has 13 amino acids. CDR1 SGHDN and CDR2 FVKESK come from the germline V gene. CDR3 nucleotide sequence: TGTGCCAGCAGCCAAGCGGGAACTACTGAGCAGTTCTTC. It yields the protein CASSQAGTTEQFF. Filled out from reference TRBV14 and TRBJ2-1, the complete variable domain reads EAGVTQFPSHSVIEKGQTVTLRCDPISGHDNLYWYRRVMGKEIKFLLHFVKESKQDESGMPNNRFLAERTGGTYSTLKVQPAELEDSGVYFCASSQAGTTEQFFGPGTRLTVL.

The rearrangement uses TRBV29-1 and TRBJ1-3; 8 positions match TRBD1. The CDR3 spans 17 residues. The germline V gene encodes CDR1 SQVTM and CDR2 ANQGSEA. The V gene end was trimmed by 7 bases and the J gene end by 0 bases; junction bases not matched to a gene: 14. CDR3 bases: TGCAGCGCCATCGGCCGGCAGGGGACAGGCTCTGGAAACACCATATATTTT. As protein: CSAIGRQGTGSGNTIYF.

The chain couples TRBV29-1 to TRBJ2-1; D not certain. Germline CDR1 is SQVTM and CDR2 is ANQGSEA. This CDR3 comprises 13 residues. The germline V and J ends were trimmed by 1 base and 4 bases, with 8 bases remaining between them. The CDR3 reads CSVEVLAYNEQFF. The CDR3 DNA is TGCAGCGTTGAAGTTTTAGCTTACAATGAGCAGTTCTTC.

This clonotype appeared once. The chain links TRBV15 to TRBJ2-1, with D possibly matching TRBD2 (5 bases). Trimming removed 1 base at V and 9 bases at J, with 7 bases between. This CDR3 region has 12 residues. CDR1 and CDR2 (germline): LNHNV, YYDKDF (reference sequence). DNA for the CDR3: TGTGCCACCAGCAGAGGAGGGAGTGAGCAGTTCTTC. Its protein product is CATSRGGSEQFF. The whole variable domain, filled in from reference TRBV15 and TRBJ2-1, reads DAMVIQNPRYQVTQFGKPVTLSCSQTLNHNVMYWYQQKSSQAPKLLFHYYDKDFNNEADTPDNFQSRRPNTSFCFLDIRSPGLGDTAMYLCATSRGGSEQFFGPGTRLTVL.

V and J are TRBV6-2 or TRBV6-3 and TRBJ2-7; 12 nucleotides agree with TRBD2. The V gene end was trimmed by 5 bases and the J gene end by 5 bases; junction bases not matched to a gene: 10. CDR3 length equals 16 residues. Germline V gene lookup returns CDR1 MNHEY and CDR2 SVGEGT. The CDR3 coding sequence is TGTGCCAGCAGTAGTCGACTAGCGGGAGAAGGGCACGAGCAGTACTTC. Translating it yields CASSSRLAGEGHEQYF.

The chain employs TRBV12-3 or TRBV12-4 and TRBJ2-3, with D tentatively TRBD1 (6 bases). The V and J ends lost 6 bases and 0 bases respectively, with 13 bases between them. The length of the CDR3 is 15 residues. CDR3 DNA: TGTGCCAGCAGCCATCACAGGGAAAGCACAGATACGCAGTATTTT. This translates into CASSHHRESTDTQYF.

This clonotype was seen only a few times. This chain joins TRBV19 and TRBJ2-1, with TRBD1 identical over 11 bases. There are 15 residues in the CDR3. Losses at the gene ends were 6 bases for V and 3 bases for J; bases not matched to a gene: 4. Germline CDR1 reads LNHDA; CDR2 reads SQIVND (reference sequence). The CDR3 DNA reads as TGTGCCAGTAGCCCCGGGACAGGGGGCTACAATGAGCAGTTCTTC. Translating gives CASSPGTGGYNEQFF.

The chain couples TRBV19 to TRBJ1-1, with a possible D match to TRBD1 (6 bases). V lost 3 bases to trimming and J lost 1 base, with 6 bases between them. Germline lookup yields CDR1 LNHDA and CDR2 SQIVND (reference sequence). The CDR3 sequence is 13 residues long. The CDR3 region is CASSMGANTEAFF. For the CDR3, the DNA is TGTGCCAGTAGTATGGGGGCGAACACTGAAGCTTTCTTT.

The gene calls are TRBV15 and TRBJ2-7; D call uncertain. The CDR3 contains 11 residues. Between the trimmed V and J ends, which lost 11 bases and 3 bases, there was a span of 11 bases. CDR1 and CDR2 (germline): LNHNV, YYDKDF (reference sequence). The CDR3 DNA follows: TGTGCCGCTGGGCGGATCTACGAGCAGTACTTC. This gives the protein CAAGRIYEQYF.

This chain links TRBV27 with TRBJ2-3; the D is unclear. Between the trimmed V and J ends, which lost 4 bases and 3 bases, there was a span of 8 bases. Looked up from germline, CDR1 is MNHEY and CDR2 is SMNVEV (reference sequence). The length of the CDR3 is 13 residues. The CDR3 DNA follows: TGTGCCAGCAGTTCGCTGGCTACAGATACGCAGTATTTT. Translating it yields CASSSLATDTQYF.

The V call is TRBV29-1, the J call TRBJ2-2, with TRBD2 identical over 9 bases. V shed 2 bases, J shed 0 bases, and the junction held 4 bases outside the gene matches. Germline loops: CDR1 SQVTM, CDR2 ANQGSEA. The CDR3 contains 16 residues. CDR3 sequence: CSVERPSGANTGELFF. The DNA of the CDR3 is TGCAGCGTTGAAAGACCTAGCGGGGCGAACACCGGGGAGCTGTTTTTT.

This chain uses TRBV20-1 with TRBJ2-5; TRBD2 aligns across 9 bases. Germline loops: CDR1 DFQATT, CDR2 SNEGSKA (reference sequence). This CDR3 comprises 15 residues. V was clipped by 2 bases and J by 6 bases; unmatched bases: 10. As DNA, the CDR3 is TGCAGTGCTAGACGGGCGGGAGGGCCCTCGAAGACCCAGTACTTC. Residues: CSARRAGGPSKTQYF.

V usage is TRBV5-1 and J usage is TRBJ1-4; D is uncertain. This CDR3 is 11 amino acids long. Germline V CDR1 and CDR2: SGHRS, YFSETQ. V gave up 7 bases and J gave up 7 bases, with 8 bases separating them. DNA of the CDR3: TGCGCCAGCGCAGGTCCTGAAAAACTGTTTTTT. Translated: CASAGPEKLFF.

The CDR3 loop is CASSPGGAALTDTQYF. Written as DNA, the CDR3 is TGTGCCAGCAGCCCCGGGGGAGCGGCGCTCACAGATACGCAGTATTTT. The chain uses TRBV9 and TRBJ2-3; possibly TRBD2 for D (6 bases). The CDR3 is 16 residues long. V lost 4 bases to trimming and J lost 2 bases, with 17 bases between them. Germline CDR1 and CDR2: SGDLS and YYNGEE.

The chain uses TRBV2 and TRBJ1-1, with D unclear. V was clipped by 5 bases and J by 1 base, with 5 bases between them. Germline-derived CDR1 and CDR2 are SNHLY and FYNNEI. CDR3 length: 12 residues. The CDR3: CASSSRNTEAFF. As DNA, the CDR3 is TGTGCCAGCAGTTCCCGGAACACTGAAGCTTTCTTT.

The V gene is TRBV24-1, the J gene TRBJ2-5; a possible D gene is TRBD2 (5 bases). There are 11 residues in the CDR3. V dropped 7 bases and J dropped 7 bases, with 9 bases sitting between them. Germline assignment: CDR1 KGHDR and CDR2 SFDVKD. The CDR3 sequence: CATSFGGTQYF. The CDR3 DNA follows: TGTGCCACCAGCTTCGGAGGGACCCAGTACTTC.

The chain employs TRBV6-5 and TRBJ1-1; TRBD1 agrees at 11 bases. V lost 2 bases and J lost 10; bases outside the gene matches: 6. The CDR3 is 14 residues long. CDR1 and CDR2 (germline): MNHEY, SVGAGI. CDR3 sequence: CASSYRRTGGIAFF. The DNA for the CDR3 is TGTGCCAGCAGTTACAGGCGGACAGGGGGCATAGCTTTCTTT.

The chain has TRBV7-7 and TRBJ2-3; 13 nucleotides agree with TRBD2. The J segment lost 6 bases and the V segment lost 3 bases, leaving 3 bases of the junction unmatched. The CDR3 is made up of 15 amino acids. Germline V gives CDR1 SSHAT, CDR2 FNYEAQ (reference sequence). The CDR3 here is CASSLGTSGTDTQYF. The CDR3 region has the DNA TGTGCCAGCAGCTTGGGGACTAGCGGGACTGATACGCAGTATTTT.

This chain uses TRBV19 with TRBJ2-1; tentative D call: TRBD2 (6 bases). This CDR3 region has 13 residues. Germline V gene sequence: CDR1 LNHDA, CDR2 SQIVND (reference sequence). V dropped 5 bases and J dropped 7 bases, with 12 bases sitting between them. This chain's CDR3 is CASSFGSRNEQFF. The CDR3 bases are TGTGCCAGTAGTTTCGGGAGCAGGAATGAGCAGTTCTTC.

This sequence joins TRBV12-3 or TRBV12-4 and TRBJ2-2, with D unresolved. This CDR3 region has 13 residues. The V gene lost 7 bases and the J gene lost 1 base, with 7 bases spanning the gap. The CDR3, as DNA: TGTGCCAGCAAACCACTGAACACCGGGGAGCTGTTTTTT. Its translation is CASKPLNTGELFF.

The J gene is TRBJ2-5, the V gene TRBV4-1; D may match TRBD1 or TRBD2 (5 bases each). The germline V and J ends were trimmed by 4 bases and 0 bases, with 12 bases remaining between them. CDR3 length: 15 amino acids. Germline assignment: CDR1 MGHRA and CDR2 YSYEKL. The CDR3 loop is CASSPGHSNQETQYF. The CDR3 DNA sequence: TGCGCCAGCAGCCCGGGGCACAGCAACCAAGAGACCCAGTACTTC.

There are a few counts of this clonotype. The rearrangement joins TRBV6-1 to TRBJ2-5; the match to TRBD2 covers 13 bases. The CDR3 consists of 16 residues. The V and J ends lost 6 bases and 7 bases, in that order; junction bases with no gene match: 11. Germline V gene sequence: CDR1 MNHNS, CDR2 SASEGT. Written as DNA, the CDR3 is TGTGCCAGCAGCCTCGGACTAGCGGGAGTTGAAGGGACCCAGTACTTC. This gives the protein CASSLGLAGVEGTQYF.

V gene TRBV6-5 combines with J gene TRBJ1-4; D may be TRBD1 (6 bases). There are 15 residues in the CDR3. The V gene's germline CDR1 is MNHEY and CDR2 SVGAGI. With 2 bases removed from V and 6 bases from J, the gap between germline ends came to 13 bases. The CDR3 protein is CASSYTTGTYEKLFF. The CDR3, as DNA: TGTGCCAGCAGTTACACAACCGGGACATATGAAAAACTGTTTTTT.

V and J are TRBV7-6 and TRBJ2-7; D might be TRBD1 (7 bases). The CDR3 loop spans 14 amino acids. CDR1 is SGHVS and CDR2 is FNYEAQ in the germline V gene. Between the trimmed V and J ends, which lost 7 bases and 2 bases, there was a span of 15 bases. CDR3 sequence: CASTYGGGTYEQYF. The DNA of the CDR3 is TGTGCCAGCACCTACGGAGGGGGCACCTACGAGCAGTACTTC. Full variable domain (rest looked up from reference TRBV7-6 and TRBJ2-7): GAGVSQSPRYKVTKRGQDVALRCDPISGHVSLYWYRQALGQGPEFLTYFNYEAQQDKSGLPNDRFSAERPEGSISTLTIQRTEQRDSAMYRCASTYGGGTYEQYFGPGTRLTVT.